Listed below are T cell receptor beta chains from one sample, sequenced in a study of T-cell reconstitution after alpha-beta-depleted transplantation in children. MiXCR was run by TCRdb on the PCR reads, yielding one entry per CDR3 protein. The sample records fewer than 550,000 distinct CDR3 sequences, about an eighth being singletons. Sequenced here: PBMCs, mostly from graft donor cells, sampled 180 days after TCRalphabeta/CD19-depleted stem cell transplant. The source of these receptors is a female patient aged 2 to 10 who had a stem cell transplant for aplastic anemia, so the T cells may come from the graft donor. Each CDR3 is given with its conserved first and last residue. The order of the fields is J gene, V gene, clone size, CDR3 length, CDR3 protein. Rows may omit the clone size; those that give it use once, few, many or a size class.

TRBJ2-7 TRBV28 many 15 CASSLFQGASYEQYF
TRBJ1-3 TRBV7-2 - 16 CASSLRRRGPGNTIYF
TRBJ2-3 TRBV15 - 18 CATSLAQLRAGGTDTQYF
TRBJ2-4 TRBV20-1 few 15 CSARRPSLAKNIQYF
TRBJ2-7 TRBV28 few 13 CASWTGIGYEQYF
TRBJ1-2 TRBV20-1 - 13 CSIRDISNYGYTF
TRBJ1-6 TRBV7-6 few 17 CASSPAGTGGGKSPLHF
TRBJ2-5 TRBV7-9 - 16 CASSPLGLAAQETQYF
TRBJ2-2 TRBV21-1 - 16 CASSFQTGANTGELFF
TRBJ2-1 TRBV20-1 few 11 CSALDRDGEFF
TRBJ2-3 TRBV4-2 - 14 CASSQVIGTDTQYF
TRBJ1-1 TRBV6-1 many 15 CASSEGRVVGTEAFF
TRBJ2-7 TRBV28 - 16 CASSFPHGWGSAQRYF
TRBJ1-2 TRBV27 few 13 CASRRTVGGSYTF
TRBJ2-4 TRBV7-9 - 14 CASSFEDRKNIQYF
TRBJ2-7 TRBV7-2 - 16 CASSILAGGHFYEQYF
TRBJ2-7 TRBV28 few 13 CASSLHGGIEQYF
TRBJ2-5 TRBV7-6 - 19 CASSLEGPRRGGEFETQYF
TRBJ2-3 TRBV7-8 few 18 CASSLAWSRRTYTDTQYF
TRBJ2-7 TRBV12-3/TRBV12-4 few 14 CASSWRVVRSEQYF
TRBJ1-1 TRBV11-2 few 16 CASSLDRATGRTEAFF
TRBJ1-1 TRBV25-1 few 11 CASSAGREAFF